Included here is one T cell receptor beta chain sequence, with context. Arm-PCR of CDR3 regions with iRepertoire HTBI primers generated TCR beta libraries. TCRdb re-called the multiplex PCR reads with MiXCR, one entry per CDR3 protein. Seen here are 500,000 to 700,000 distinct CDR3 sequences, about 15% observed once, and the top ten hold 18%. Germline CDR1 is LNHDA and CDR2 is SQIVND (reference sequence). CDR3 length equals 14 residues. With 9 bases removed from V and 2 bases from J, the gap between germline ends came to 16 bases. The record originates from a study of regulatory T cells in long-lasting Graves disease. Time point given: newly diagnosed GD, antithyroid drugs for less than 3 months. With RNA extracted from PBMCs as input, the TCR library was made. The same data also went into a second study, on T cells in Graves' hyperthyroidism and ophthalmopathy. This second study says: HTBI primers were the set used in a first-round RT-PCR of the TCR CDR3.

The input for sequencing was peripheral blood mononuclear cells (PBMCs), taken at new diagnosis, from a patient treated with antithyroid drugs. The genes are TRBV19 and TRBJ2-5; perhaps D is TRBD1 or TRBD2 (5 bases each). The TCR originated in a woman younger than 45 with Graves disease. CDR3 sequence reads: CASRQGWGQETQYF. The DNA for the CDR3 is TGTGCCAGCCGCCAAGGGTGGGGGCAAGAGACCCAGTACTTC.